The 18 T cell receptor beta chains listed next were all sequenced from one sample in a study of T cell responses to AZD1222 COVID-19 vaccine. Assay: immunoSEQ multiplex PCR; the TCRdb copy retains only in-frame clones and omits some. Of about 200,000 clones listed, roughly 90% are singletons. Sample: peripheral blood, taken 28 days after the second AZD1222 dose. Receptors were obtained from an adult who received the AZD1222 COVID-19 vaccine.

The J gene is TRBJ1-5, the V gene TRBV6-4; D gene unclear. V was clipped by 8 bases and J by 3 bases, with 20 bases between them. The CDR3 extends over 16 amino acids. From germline, CDR1 is MRHNA and CDR2 SNTAGT. CDR3 DNA sequence: TGTGCCAGCCCCGATCCCGAGGGCTCGAACAATCAGCCCCAGCATTTT. This gives the protein CASPDPEGSNNQPQHF.

The gene calls are TRBV6-5 and TRBJ2-1; D is uncertain. Germline V gene data show CDR1 as MNHEY and CDR2 as SVGAGI. The CDR3 sequence is 14 residues long. Trimming removed 6 bases at V and 1 base at J, with 10 bases between. CDR3: CASRYSLSYNEQFF. DNA for the CDR3: TGTGCCAGCAGGTATAGTTTATCCTACAATGAGCAGTTCTTC.

DNA for the CDR3: TGTGCCAGTAGTATGACAGGGGAGACCCAGTACTTC. Translated, it gives CASSMTGETQYF. The J gene is TRBJ2-5, the V gene TRBV19, with TRBD1 identical over 7 bases. This CDR3 is built from 12 residues. Germline values: CDR1 LNHDA, CDR2 SQIVND (reference sequence). Trimming cost V 3 bases and J 5 bases; bases outside gene matches: 0.

The DNA for the CDR3 is TGCGCCAGCAGCTTGGAGGGACCGAGCGGGGAGCTGTTTTTT. Translating it yields CASSLEGPSGELFF. V and J are TRBV5-1 and TRBJ2-2; the D call may be TRBD1 or TRBD2 (5 bases each). The germline CDR1 and CDR2 sequences are SGHRS and YFSETQ. V lost 0 bases, J lost 7 bases, and 10 bases lay in between. CDR3 length: 14 residues. The full variable domain, completed using reference TRBV5-1 and TRBJ2-2, is KAGVTQTPRYLIKTRGQQVTLSCSPISGHRSVSWYQQTPGQGLQFLFEYFSETQRNKGNFPGRFSGRQFSNSRSEMNVSTLELGDSALYLCASSLEGPSGELFFGEGSRLTVL.

This clone turned up a few times. This chain uses TRBV15 with TRBJ1-6; D perhaps matches TRBD1 (6 bases). Per the germline V gene, CDR1 is LNHNV and CDR2 is YYDKDF (reference sequence). The CDR3 length is 15 residues. V dropped 1 base and J dropped 8 bases, with 12 bases sitting between them. Here the CDR3 DNA reads TGTGCCACCAGCAGAGGCCGGGGGGCGGATTCACCCCTCCACTTT. Translation gives CATSRGRGADSPLHF.

V usage is TRBV10-3 and J usage is TRBJ1-2, with D unresolved. CDR3 length: 14 residues. Germline V lookup: CDR1 ENHRY, CDR2 SYGVKD. Trimming pared 0 bases from V and 7 bases from J, leaving 12 bases between. The CDR3 region is CAISESKGVGGYTF. The CDR3 bases are TGTGCCATCAGTGAGTCAAAGGGCGTGGGTGGCTACACCTTC.

The CDR3 DNA follows: TGTGCCAGCAGCTTAGCGCGACAGGGTGAAGCTTTCTTT. It is translated as CASSLARQGEAFF. The J gene is TRBJ1-1, the V gene TRBV7-2, with 7 bases aligning to TRBD1. This CDR3 comprises 13 residues. J gave up 7 bases and V 0 bases, and 2 bases lay outside the gene matches. Germline values: CDR1 SGHTA, CDR2 FQGNSA.

The chain joins TRBV5-4 to TRBJ1-5; possibly TRBD1 for D (6 bases). The CDR3 loop spans 15 amino acids. With 0 bases removed from V and 4 bases from J, the gap between germline ends came to 11 bases. The germline gives CDR1 SGHNT, CDR2 YYREEE (reference sequence). The CDR3: CASSLAGGANQPQHF. CDR3 DNA sequence: TGTGCCAGCAGCTTGGCCGGGGGGGCGAATCAGCCCCAGCATTTT.

V and J are TRBV6-6 and TRBJ2-1, with 7 bases that match TRBD1. After removal of 7 bases from V and 5 bases from J, the junction contained 8 bases not matched to a gene. The germline CDR1 and CDR2 sequences are MNHNY and SVGAGI (reference sequence). The CDR3 sequence is 14 residues long. CDR3 in amino acids: CASTETGINNEQFF. The CDR3 bases are TGTGCCAGCACTGAGACAGGGATAAACAATGAGCAGTTCTTC.

The chain is built from TRBV5-1 and TRBJ2-1, with 7 bases that match TRBD1. This CDR3 is built from 14 residues. CDR1 is SGHRS, CDR2 YFSETQ, per germline. After removal of 5 bases from V and 1 base from J, the junction contained 3 bases not matched to a gene. CDR3 residues: CASRVTGSYNEQFF. The CDR3 nucleotides read TGCGCCAGCAGGGTGACAGGGTCCTACAATGAGCAGTTCTTC. The full variable domain, completed using reference TRBV5-1 and TRBJ2-1, is KAGVTQTPRYLIKTRGQQVTLSCSPISGHRSVSWYQQTPGQGLQFLFEYFSETQRNKGNFPGRFSGRQFSNSRSEMNVSTLELGDSALYLCASRVTGSYNEQFFGPGTRLTVL.

V gene TRBV28 combines with J gene TRBJ2-1, with unresolved D. Germline V lookup: CDR1 MDHEN, CDR2 SYDVKM. Trimming stripped 3 bases from V and 8 bases from J, with 11 bases between. The CDR3 runs 13 residues. The CDR3 DNA reads as TGTGCCAGCAGTTTGCCCCAAGCCCATGAGCAGTTCTTC. It specifies CASSLPQAHEQFF.

This rearrangement joins TRBV24-1 to TRBJ2-1; 12 bases match TRBD1. Germline V gene sequence: CDR1 KGHDR, CDR2 SFDVKD. The CDR3 runs 20 residues. Losses at the gene ends were 2 bases for V and 0 bases for J; bases not matched to a gene: 10. The CDR3 DNA sequence: TGTGCCACCAGTGATTCCGTCCCGGGACAGGGGGCTTCCTCCTACAATGAGCAGTTCTTC. As protein: CATSDSVPGQGASSYNEQFF.

The gene calls are TRBV5-1 and TRBJ1-2; weak D call: TRBD1 (5 bases). This CDR3 comprises 22 residues. In germline, CDR1 is SGHRS, CDR2 YFSETQ. Trimming cost V 0 bases and J 0 bases, with 30 bases left between them. Here the CDR3 reads CASSLAVPRGTAIHIANYGYTF. DNA of the CDR3: TGCGCCAGCAGCTTGGCGGTACCCCGCGGGACGGCGATCCATATAGCTAACTATGGCTACACCTTC. The full variable domain, its missing parts supplied by reference TRBV5-1 and TRBJ1-2, is KAGVTQTPRYLIKTRGQQVTLSCSPISGHRSVSWYQQTPGQGLQFLFEYFSETQRNKGNFPGRFSGRQFSNSRSEMNVSTLELGDSALYLCASSLAVPRGTAIHIANYGYTFGSGTRLTVV.

This chain links TRBV6-6 with TRBJ1-1, with D possibly TRBD1 on 6 matching bases. This CDR3 comprises 15 residues. V dropped 0 bases and J dropped 0 bases, with 8 bases sitting between them. Germline assignment: CDR1 MNHNY and CDR2 SVGAGI (reference sequence). The CDR3 DNA reads TGTGCCAGCAGTTACTCGGACAGCATGAACACTGAAGCTTTCTTT. Translation gives CASSYSDSMNTEAFF.

This clone has just one count. The chain combines TRBV19 with TRBJ2-7, with a tentative D call TRBD1 (5 bases). The CDR3 is 14 residues long. Germline assignment: CDR1 LNHDA and CDR2 SQIVND (reference sequence). Trimming removed 5 bases at V and 9 bases at J, with 20 bases between. CDR3 sequence: CASSGPGTGVGQYF. The CDR3 coding sequence is TGTGCCAGTAGTGGTCCCGGAACAGGTGTCGGGCAGTACTTC.

J is TRBJ1-1 and V is TRBV2; 7 bases map to TRBD1. Germline assignment: CDR1 SNHLY and CDR2 FYNNEI. V lost 7 bases, J lost 5 bases, and 10 bases stayed unmatched. This CDR3 spans 14 amino acids. For the CDR3, the DNA is TGTGCCAGCATTCGTAGACAGGGTCGGACTGAAGCTTTCTTT. It codes for CASIRRQGRTEAFF.

The rearrangement uses TRBV6-5 and TRBJ1-5; 8 nucleotides line up with TRBD1. Trimming removed 10 bases from V and 4 bases from J; junction bases left unmatched: 9. This CDR3 is 14 amino acids long. From germline, CDR1 is MNHEY and CDR2 SVGAGI. The CDR3 coding sequence is TGTGCCACCATGCCGGGACAGGTAAATCAGCCCCAGCATTTT. It is translated as CATMPGQVNQPQHF.

The J gene is TRBJ2-7, the V gene TRBV7-2, with a tentative D call TRBD1 (5 bases). Germline loops: CDR1 SGHTA, CDR2 FQGNSA. V lost 1 base, J lost 6 bases, and 10 bases lay in between. This CDR3 is built from 13 residues. The CDR3 protein is CASSLEWTLEQYF. The CDR3 bases are TGTGCCAGCAGCTTAGAGTGGACACTCGAGCAGTACTTC.